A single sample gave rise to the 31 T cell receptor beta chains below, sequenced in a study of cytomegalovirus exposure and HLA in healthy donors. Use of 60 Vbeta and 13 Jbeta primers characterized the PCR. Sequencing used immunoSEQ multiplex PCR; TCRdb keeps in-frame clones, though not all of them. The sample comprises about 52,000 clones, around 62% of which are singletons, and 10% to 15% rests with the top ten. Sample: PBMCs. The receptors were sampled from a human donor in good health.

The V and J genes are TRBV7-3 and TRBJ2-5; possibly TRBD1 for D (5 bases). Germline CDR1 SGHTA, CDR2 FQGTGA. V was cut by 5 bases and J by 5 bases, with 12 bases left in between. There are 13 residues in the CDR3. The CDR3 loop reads CASSPGSPETQYF. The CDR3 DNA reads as TGTGCCAGCAGCCCAGGGTCCCCGGAGACCCAGTACTTC.

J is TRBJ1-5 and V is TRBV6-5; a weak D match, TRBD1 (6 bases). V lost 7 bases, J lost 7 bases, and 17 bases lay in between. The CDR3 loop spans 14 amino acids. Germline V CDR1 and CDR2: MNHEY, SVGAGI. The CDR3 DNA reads TGTGCCAGCACCCAGGTTGGGGGCGGCCAGCCCCAGCATTTT. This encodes CASTQVGGGQPQHF.

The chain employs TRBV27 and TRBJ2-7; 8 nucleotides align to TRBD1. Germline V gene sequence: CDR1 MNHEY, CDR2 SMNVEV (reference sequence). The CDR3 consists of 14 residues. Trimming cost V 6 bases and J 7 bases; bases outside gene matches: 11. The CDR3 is CASRLQGVFGEQYF. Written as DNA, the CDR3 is TGTGCCAGCAGGCTACAGGGGGTGTTCGGGGAGCAGTACTTC.

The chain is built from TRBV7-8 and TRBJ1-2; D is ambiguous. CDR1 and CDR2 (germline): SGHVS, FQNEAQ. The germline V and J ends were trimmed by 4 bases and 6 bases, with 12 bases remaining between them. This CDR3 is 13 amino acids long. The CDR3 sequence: CASSSLQANGYTF. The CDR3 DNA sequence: TGTGCCAGCAGCTCGTTGCAGGCAAATGGCTACACCTTC.

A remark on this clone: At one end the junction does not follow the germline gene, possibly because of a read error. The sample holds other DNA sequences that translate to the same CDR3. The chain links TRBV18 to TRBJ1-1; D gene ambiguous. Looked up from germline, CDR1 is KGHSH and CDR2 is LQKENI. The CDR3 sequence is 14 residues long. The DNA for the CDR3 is TGTGCCAGCTCACCAGACATTATGAACACTGAAGCTTTCTTC. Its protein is CASSPDIMNTEAFF.

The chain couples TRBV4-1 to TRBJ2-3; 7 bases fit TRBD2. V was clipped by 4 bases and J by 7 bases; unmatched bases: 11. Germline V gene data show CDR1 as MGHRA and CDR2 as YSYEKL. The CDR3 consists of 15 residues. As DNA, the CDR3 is TGCGCCAGCAGCCCCCTCGTGGGGGGGAAAAATACGCAGTATTTT. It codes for CASSPLVGGKNTQYF.

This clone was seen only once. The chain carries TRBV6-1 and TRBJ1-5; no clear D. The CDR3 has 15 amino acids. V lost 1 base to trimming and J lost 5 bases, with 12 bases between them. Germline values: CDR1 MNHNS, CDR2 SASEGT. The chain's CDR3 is CASSEGSPSYQPQHF. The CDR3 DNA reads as TGTGCCAGCAGTGAAGGTAGCCCCAGTTATCAGCCCCAGCATTTT.

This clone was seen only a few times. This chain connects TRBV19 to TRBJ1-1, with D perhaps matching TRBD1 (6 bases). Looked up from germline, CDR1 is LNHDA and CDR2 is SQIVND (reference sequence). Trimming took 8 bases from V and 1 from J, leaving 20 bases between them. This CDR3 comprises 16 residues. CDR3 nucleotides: TGTGCCAGTGGACCCGGGACACAACTCCCGAACACTGAAGCTTTCTTT. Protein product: CASGPGTQLPNTEAFF. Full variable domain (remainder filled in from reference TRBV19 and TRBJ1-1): DGGITQSPKYLFRKEGQNVTLSCEQNLNHDAMYWYRQDPGQGLRLIYYSQIVNDFQKGDIAEGYSVSREKKESFPLTVTSAQKNPTAFYLCASGPGTQLPNTEAFFGQGTRLTVV.

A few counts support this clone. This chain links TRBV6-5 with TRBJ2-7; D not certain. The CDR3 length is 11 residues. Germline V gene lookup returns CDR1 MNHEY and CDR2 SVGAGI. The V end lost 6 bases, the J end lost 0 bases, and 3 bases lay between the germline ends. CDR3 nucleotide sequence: TGTGCCAGCAGCCACTCCTACGAGCAGTACTTC. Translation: CASSHSYEQYF.

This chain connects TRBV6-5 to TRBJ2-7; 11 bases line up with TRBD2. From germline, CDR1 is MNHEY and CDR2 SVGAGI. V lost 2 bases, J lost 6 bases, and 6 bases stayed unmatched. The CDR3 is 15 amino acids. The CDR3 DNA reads TGTGCCAGCAGTTACGGAGGGCTAGCGGGGGGCGAGCAGTACTTC. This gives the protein CASSYGGLAGGEQYF.

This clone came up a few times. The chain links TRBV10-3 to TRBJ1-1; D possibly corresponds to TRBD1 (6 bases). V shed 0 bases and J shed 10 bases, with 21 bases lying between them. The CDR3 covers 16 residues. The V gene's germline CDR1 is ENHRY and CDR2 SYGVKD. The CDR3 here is CAISESSIGRGRGAFF. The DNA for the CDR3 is TGTGCCATCAGTGAGTCATCGATTGGCAGGGGCAGGGGAGCTTTCTTT.

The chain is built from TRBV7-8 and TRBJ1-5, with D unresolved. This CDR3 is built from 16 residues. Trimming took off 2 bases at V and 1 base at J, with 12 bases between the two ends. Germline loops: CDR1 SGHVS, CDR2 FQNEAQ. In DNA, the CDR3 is TGTGCCAGCAGCTTACTCGCGGGAGCCAGCAATCAGCCCCAGCATTTT. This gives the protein CASSLLAGASNQPQHF. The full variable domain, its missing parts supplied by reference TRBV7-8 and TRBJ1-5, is GAGVSQSPRYKVAKRGQDVALRCDPISGHVSLFWYQQALGQGPEFLTYFQNEAQLDKSGLPSDRFFAERPEGSVSTLKIQRTQQEDSAVYLCASSLLAGASNQPQHFGDGTRLSIL.

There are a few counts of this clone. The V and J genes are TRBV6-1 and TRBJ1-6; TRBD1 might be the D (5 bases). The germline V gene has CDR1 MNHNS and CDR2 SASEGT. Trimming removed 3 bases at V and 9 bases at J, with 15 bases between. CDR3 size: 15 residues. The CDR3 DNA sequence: TGTGCCAGCAGTGACGTCGCAGGGCTAATTTCACCCCTCCACTTT. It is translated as CASSDVAGLISPLHF.

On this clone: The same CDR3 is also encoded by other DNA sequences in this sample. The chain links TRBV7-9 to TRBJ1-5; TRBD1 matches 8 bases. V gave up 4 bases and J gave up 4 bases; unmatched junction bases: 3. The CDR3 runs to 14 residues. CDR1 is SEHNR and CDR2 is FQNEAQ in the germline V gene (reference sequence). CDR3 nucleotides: TGTGCCAGCAGCTCCACAGGGGGAAATCAGCCCCAGCATTTT. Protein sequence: CASSSTGGNQPQHF.

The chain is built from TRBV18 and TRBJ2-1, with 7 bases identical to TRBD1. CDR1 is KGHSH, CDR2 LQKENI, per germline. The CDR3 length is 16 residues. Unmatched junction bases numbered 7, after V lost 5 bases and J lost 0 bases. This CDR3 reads CASSFIQGSSYNEQFF. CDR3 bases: TGTGCCAGCTCATTCATACAGGGGTCCTCCTACAATGAGCAGTTCTTC.

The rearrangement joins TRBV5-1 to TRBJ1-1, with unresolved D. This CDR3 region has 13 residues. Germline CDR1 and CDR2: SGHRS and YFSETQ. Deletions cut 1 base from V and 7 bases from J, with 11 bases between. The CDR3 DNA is TGCGCCAGCAGCTTGCCAGGAATCGGTGAAGCTTTCTTT. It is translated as CASSLPGIGEAFF.

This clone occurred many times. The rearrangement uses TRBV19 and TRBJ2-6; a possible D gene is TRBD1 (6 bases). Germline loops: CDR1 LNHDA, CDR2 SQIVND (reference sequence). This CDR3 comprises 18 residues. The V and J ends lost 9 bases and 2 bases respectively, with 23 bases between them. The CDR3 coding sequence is TGTGCCAGCCTGAGGTTGGGCAGGGGAATCCCTGGGGCCAACGTCCTGACTTTC. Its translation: CASLRLGRGIPGANVLTF.

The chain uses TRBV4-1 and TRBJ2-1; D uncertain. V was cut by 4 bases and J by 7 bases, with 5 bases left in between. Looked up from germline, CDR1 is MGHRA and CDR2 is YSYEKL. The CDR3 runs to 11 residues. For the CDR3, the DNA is TGCGCCAGCAGCCCCGGGAATGAGCAGTTCTTC. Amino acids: CASSPGNEQFF.

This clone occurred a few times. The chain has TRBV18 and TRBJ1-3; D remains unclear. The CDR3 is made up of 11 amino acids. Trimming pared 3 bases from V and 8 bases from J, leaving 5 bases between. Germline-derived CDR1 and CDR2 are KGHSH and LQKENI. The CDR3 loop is CASSPGDTIYF. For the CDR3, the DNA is TGTGCCAGCTCACCCGGAGACACCATATATTTT.

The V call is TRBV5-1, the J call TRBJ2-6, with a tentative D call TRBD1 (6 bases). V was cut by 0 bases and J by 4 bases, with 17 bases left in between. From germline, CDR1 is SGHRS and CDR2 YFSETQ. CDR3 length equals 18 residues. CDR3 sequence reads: CASSLVPGATSGANVLTF. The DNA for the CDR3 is TGCGCCAGCAGCTTGGTTCCAGGGGCAACCTCAGGGGCCAACGTCCTGACTTTC.

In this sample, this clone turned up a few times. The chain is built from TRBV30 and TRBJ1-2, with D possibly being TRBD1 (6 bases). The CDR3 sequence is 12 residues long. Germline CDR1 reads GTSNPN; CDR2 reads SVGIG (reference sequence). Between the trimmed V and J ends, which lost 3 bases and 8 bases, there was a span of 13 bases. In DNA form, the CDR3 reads TGTGCCTGGAGCCGGGGGGCAGTCGGCTACACCTTC. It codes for CAWSRGAVGYTF.

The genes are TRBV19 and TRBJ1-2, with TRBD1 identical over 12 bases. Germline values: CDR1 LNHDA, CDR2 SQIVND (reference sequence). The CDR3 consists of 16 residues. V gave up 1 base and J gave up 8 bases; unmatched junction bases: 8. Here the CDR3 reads CASSIGSGQGAYGYTF. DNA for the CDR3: TGTGCCAGTAGTATAGGATCGGGACAGGGGGCGTACGGCTACACCTTC.

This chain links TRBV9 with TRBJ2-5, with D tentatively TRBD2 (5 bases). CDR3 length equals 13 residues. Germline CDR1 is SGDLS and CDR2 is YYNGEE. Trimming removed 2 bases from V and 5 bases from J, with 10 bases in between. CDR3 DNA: TGTGCCAGCAGCGTGAAGGGCGGGGAGACCCAGTACTTC. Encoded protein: CASSVKGGETQYF.

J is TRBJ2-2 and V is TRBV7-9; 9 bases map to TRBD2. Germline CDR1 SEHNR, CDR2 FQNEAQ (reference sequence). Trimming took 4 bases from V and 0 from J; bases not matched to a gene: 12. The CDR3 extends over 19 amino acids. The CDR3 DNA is TGTGCCAGCAGCTCCCCCGGGGGAGCGGGGGGCCCGAACACCGGGGAGCTGTTTTTT. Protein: CASSSPGGAGGPNTGELFF.

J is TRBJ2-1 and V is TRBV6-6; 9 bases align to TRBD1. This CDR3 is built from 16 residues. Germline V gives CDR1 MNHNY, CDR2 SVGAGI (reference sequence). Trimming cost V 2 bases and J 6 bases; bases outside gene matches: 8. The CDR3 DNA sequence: TGTGCCAGCAGTTACAGGCGGGAGACAGGGGGCAATGAGCAGTTCTTC. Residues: CASSYRRETGGNEQFF.

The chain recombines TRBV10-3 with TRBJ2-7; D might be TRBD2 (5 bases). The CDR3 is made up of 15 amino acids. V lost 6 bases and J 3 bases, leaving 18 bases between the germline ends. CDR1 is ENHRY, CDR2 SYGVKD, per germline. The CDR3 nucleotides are TGTGCCATCAGCCCGGTCGAAGCGGCTTTCTACGAGCAGTACTTC. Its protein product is CAISPVEAAFYEQYF.

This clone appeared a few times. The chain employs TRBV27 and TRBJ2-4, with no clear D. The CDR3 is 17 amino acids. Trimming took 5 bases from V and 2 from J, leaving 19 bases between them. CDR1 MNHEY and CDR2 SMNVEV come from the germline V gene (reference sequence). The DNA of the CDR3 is TGTGCCAGCAGTCCCGGGTCCGTGGCCTTAACCAAAAACATTCAGTACTTC. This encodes CASSPGSVALTKNIQYF.

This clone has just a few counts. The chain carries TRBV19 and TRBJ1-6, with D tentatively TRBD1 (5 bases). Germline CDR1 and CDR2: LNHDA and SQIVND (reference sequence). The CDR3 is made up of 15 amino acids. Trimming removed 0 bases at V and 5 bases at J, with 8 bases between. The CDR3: CASSIDEGDNSPLHF. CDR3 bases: TGTGCCAGTAGTATAGACGAAGGGGATAATTCACCCCTCCACTTT.

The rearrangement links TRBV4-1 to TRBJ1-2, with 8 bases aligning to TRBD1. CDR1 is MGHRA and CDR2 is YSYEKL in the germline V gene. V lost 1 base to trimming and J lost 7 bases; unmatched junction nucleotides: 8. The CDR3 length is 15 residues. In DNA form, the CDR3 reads TGCGCCAGCAGCCAAGGAGACAGGGGCGAGTTTGGCTACACCTTC. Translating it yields CASSQGDRGEFGYTF.

In DNA form, the CDR3 reads TGTGCCAGTAGTAGAGAACAGGGAACGACTGGAAACACCATATATTTT. Its protein product is CASSREQGTTGNTIYF. This chain uses TRBV19 with TRBJ1-3; D perhaps matches TRBD1 (6 bases). The V gene's germline CDR1 is LNHDA and CDR2 SQIVND (reference sequence). The CDR3 loop spans 16 amino acids. Trimming cost V 4 bases and J 2 bases, with 15 bases left between them.

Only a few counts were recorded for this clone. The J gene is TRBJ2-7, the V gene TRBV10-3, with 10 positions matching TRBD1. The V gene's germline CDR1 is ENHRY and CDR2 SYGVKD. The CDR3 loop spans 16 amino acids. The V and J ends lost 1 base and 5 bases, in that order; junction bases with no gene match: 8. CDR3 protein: CAISEFSGQGYHEQYF. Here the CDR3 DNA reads TGTGCCATCAGTGAGTTTTCGGGACAGGGGTACCACGAGCAGTACTTC.